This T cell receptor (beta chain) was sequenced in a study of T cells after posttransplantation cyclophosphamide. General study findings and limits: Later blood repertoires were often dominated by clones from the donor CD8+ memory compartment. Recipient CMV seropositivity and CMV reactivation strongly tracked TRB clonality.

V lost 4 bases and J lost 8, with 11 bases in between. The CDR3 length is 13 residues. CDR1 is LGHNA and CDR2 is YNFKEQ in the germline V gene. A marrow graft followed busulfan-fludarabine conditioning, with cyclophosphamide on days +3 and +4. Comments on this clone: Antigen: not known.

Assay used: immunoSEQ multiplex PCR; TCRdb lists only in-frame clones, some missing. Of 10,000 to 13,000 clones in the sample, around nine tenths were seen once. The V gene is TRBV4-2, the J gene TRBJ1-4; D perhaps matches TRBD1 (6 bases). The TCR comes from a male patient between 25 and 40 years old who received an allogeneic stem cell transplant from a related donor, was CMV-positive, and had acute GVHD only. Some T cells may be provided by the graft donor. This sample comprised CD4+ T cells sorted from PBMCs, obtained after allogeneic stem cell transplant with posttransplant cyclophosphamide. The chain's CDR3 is CASSRRQVEKLFF. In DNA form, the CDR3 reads TGTGCCAGCAGCCGGAGACAGGTAGAAAAACTGTTTTTT.